This is a list of T cell receptor beta chains from one sample in a study of blood T cell repertoires in COVID-19. Sequenced by immunoSEQ multiplex PCR; TCRdb stores in-frame clones only, minus some. The table includes some 110,000 clones, 80% to 90% detected once. What was sequenced was peripheral blood. The receptors here all came from a man aged 60-69 years with acute or convalescent COVID-19. Both conserved end residues are part of each CDR3. The D gene is left open where the match is weak. Clone size is not always given. Where it is, it says once, few, many or a class for expanded clones.

cdr3_nt: TGTGCCAGCTCACCGAACAGGGCGGCCAATCAGCCCCAGCATTTT; cdr3_aa: CASSPNRAANQPQHF; v_call: TRBV18; clone_size: -; j_call: TRBJ1-5; d_call: -
cdr3_nt: TGTGCCAGCAGCTGGGACAGGGGAAGGGAGCAGTACTTC; cdr3_aa: CASSWDRGREQYF; v_call: TRBV11-2; clone_size: -; j_call: TRBJ2-7; d_call: TRBD1
cdr3_nt: TGTGCCAGCAGCCTCGACGCGGGGGGGCCGATCACAGATACGCAGTATTTT; cdr3_aa: CASSLDAGGPITDTQYF; v_call: TRBV11-2; clone_size: -; j_call: TRBJ2-3; d_call: TRBD2
cdr3_nt: TGCAGCGTTGAGGGGCTAGCGCGCAATGAGCAGTTCTTC; cdr3_aa: CSVEGLARNEQFF; v_call: TRBV29-1; clone_size: once; j_call: TRBJ2-1; d_call: -
cdr3_nt: TGTGCCAGCAGTTACGGTACCTACGAGCAGTACTTC; cdr3_aa: CASSYGTYEQYF; v_call: TRBV28; clone_size: -; j_call: TRBJ2-7; d_call: -
cdr3_nt: TGTGCCAGCAGCGTAGATTATGGCAGGGTGGGAGAGACCCAGTACTTC; cdr3_aa: CASSVDYGRVGETQYF; v_call: TRBV9; clone_size: -; j_call: TRBJ2-5; d_call: -
cdr3_nt: TGTGCCAGCAGCTTAGGACTAGCGAGGACAGATACGCAGTATTTT; cdr3_aa: CASSLGLARTDTQYF; v_call: TRBV7-2; clone_size: -; j_call: TRBJ2-3; d_call: TRBD2
cdr3_nt: TGTGCCAGCAGCCGGACAGGGGGCTCAAGGCGGGAAAAACTGTTTTTT; cdr3_aa: CASSRTGGSRREKLFF; v_call: TRBV7-2; clone_size: -; j_call: TRBJ1-4; d_call: TRBD1
cdr3_nt: TGCGCCAGCAGCCTAGGACAGGGGGCGTCCAATGAGCAGTTCTTC; cdr3_aa: CASSLGQGASNEQFF; v_call: TRBV4-1; clone_size: once; j_call: TRBJ2-1; d_call: TRBD1
cdr3_nt: TGTGCCAGCAGCTTAGCGGTGGCGGAGGGTACGCAGTATTTT; cdr3_aa: CASSLAVAEGTQYF; v_call: TRBV11-3; clone_size: -; j_call: TRBJ2-3; d_call: -
cdr3_nt: TGTGCCAGCAGCTTCCGGACAGGGAAAGGGTCAAATAGCAATCAGCCCCAGCATTTT; cdr3_aa: CASSFRTGKGSNSNQPQHF; v_call: TRBV28; clone_size: -; j_call: TRBJ1-5; d_call: TRBD1
cdr3_nt: TGTGCCAGCAGCTCAAGACCTGGACAGGGAGCAACCTACGAGCAGTACTTC; cdr3_aa: CASSSRPGQGATYEQYF; v_call: TRBV7-8; clone_size: few; j_call: TRBJ2-7; d_call: TRBD1
cdr3_nt: TGTGCCAGCAGCTTAGGCGGGGTTCAAGAAAAACTGTTTTTT; cdr3_aa: CASSLGGVQEKLFF; v_call: TRBV11-3; clone_size: -; j_call: TRBJ1-4; d_call: -
cdr3_nt: TGTGCCAGCATTACGACTAGCGGGATCGGGGAGCTGTTTTTT; cdr3_aa: CASITTSGIGELFF; v_call: TRBV7-2; clone_size: -; j_call: TRBJ2-2; d_call: TRBD2
cdr3_nt: TGCGCCAGCAGCCATCCCGGAGCGGCCCCCGAGGCGGGAGAGCAGTTCTTC; cdr3_aa: CASSHPGAAPEAGEQFF; v_call: TRBV4-1; clone_size: -; j_call: TRBJ2-1; d_call: -
cdr3_nt: TGTGCCAGCAGCTATATAGCGGGAACAGAGACCCAGTACTTC; cdr3_aa: CASSYIAGTETQYF; v_call: TRBV7-9; clone_size: -; j_call: TRBJ2-5; d_call: TRBD2
cdr3_nt: TGTGCCACCAGCAGAGGGACACCAAACCATCAGCCCCAGCATTTT; cdr3_aa: CATSRGTPNHQPQHF; v_call: TRBV15; clone_size: -; j_call: TRBJ1-5; d_call: -
cdr3_nt: TGTGCCAGCAGCGGTTCAGGGGGCCGGGGTTATCGCAATCAGCCCCAGCATTTT; cdr3_aa: CASSGSGGRGYRNQPQHF; v_call: TRBV9; clone_size: -; j_call: TRBJ1-5; d_call: TRBD1
cdr3_nt: TGTGCCAGCAGTTTAGGCGGGAGTGTCTACGAGCAGTACTTC; cdr3_aa: CASSLGGSVYEQYF; v_call: TRBV28; clone_size: -; j_call: TRBJ2-7; d_call: TRBD2
cdr3_nt: TGCGCCAGCAGCTTGAGAGAGGGGGGGACAAAGACCTTCGAGCAGTACTTC; cdr3_aa: CASSLREGGTKTFEQYF; v_call: TRBV5-1; clone_size: -; j_call: TRBJ2-7; d_call: -
cdr3_nt: TGTGCCAGCAGGGCAGGGGGCACAGATACGCAGTATTTT; cdr3_aa: CASRAGGTDTQYF; v_call: TRBV7-3; clone_size: -; j_call: TRBJ2-3; d_call: -
cdr3_nt: TGTGCCAGCAGCCCCCAAGCGGTTCCGGGCACTGAAGCTTTCTTT; cdr3_aa: CASSPQAVPGTEAFF; v_call: TRBV7-3; clone_size: -; j_call: TRBJ1-1; d_call: -
cdr3_nt: TGTGCCAGCAGTCCCTACGGGGGAGGTGGCTACACCTTC; cdr3_aa: CASSPYGGGGYTF; v_call: TRBV12-3/TRBV12-4; clone_size: -; j_call: TRBJ1-2; d_call: -
cdr3_nt: TGTGCCAGCAGTCTGACAGGAACTGAAGCTTTCTTT; cdr3_aa: CASSLTGTEAFF; v_call: TRBV6-5; clone_size: few; j_call: TRBJ1-1; d_call: -
cdr3_nt: TGTGCCAGCAGCGCCGCGGGTGGACAGGGGGTATGGGGCTACACCTTC; cdr3_aa: CASSAAGGQGVWGYTF; v_call: TRBV7-8; clone_size: -; j_call: TRBJ1-2; d_call: TRBD1
cdr3_nt: TGTGCCAGCAGCTCCGGACAGTATAATTCACCCCTCCACTTT; cdr3_aa: CASSSGQYNSPLHF; v_call: TRBV7-9; clone_size: -; j_call: TRBJ1-6; d_call: -
cdr3_nt: TGCGCCAGCAGCTTGGCACAGACGAGCTCCTACAATGAGCAGTTCTTC; cdr3_aa: CASSLAQTSSYNEQFF; v_call: TRBV5-1; clone_size: -; j_call: TRBJ2-1; d_call: -
cdr3_nt: TGTGCCAGCAGCTTATCCGGGGGGCTAGAGACCCAGTACTTC; cdr3_aa: CASSLSGGLETQYF; v_call: TRBV7-9; clone_size: -; j_call: TRBJ2-5; d_call: -
cdr3_nt: TGTGCCAGCTCGCCGGGACAGAGAGACACCGGGGAGCTGTTTTTT; cdr3_aa: CASSPGQRDTGELFF; v_call: TRBV18; clone_size: -; j_call: TRBJ2-2; d_call: TRBD1
cdr3_nt: TGTGCCAGCAGTTTCCTATCTTTGACAGAGCAAAATGAAGCTTTCTTT; cdr3_aa: CASSFLSLTEQNEAFF; v_call: TRBV28; clone_size: -; j_call: TRBJ1-1; d_call: -
cdr3_nt: TGTGCCTGGACTCGGACAGGGATCAGCTCCTACGAGCAGTACTTC; cdr3_aa: CAWTRTGISSYEQYF; v_call: TRBV30; clone_size: -; j_call: TRBJ2-7; d_call: TRBD1
cdr3_nt: TGTGCCAGCAGCTTAAGGACAGTCTACGAGCAGTACTTC; cdr3_aa: CASSLRTVYEQYF; v_call: TRBV7-8; clone_size: once; j_call: TRBJ2-7; d_call: -
cdr3_nt: TGTGCCAGCAGCTATGGACAGGGCCTCGGAGCTTTCTTT; cdr3_aa: CASSYGQGLGAFF; v_call: TRBV7-3; clone_size: -; j_call: TRBJ1-1; d_call: TRBD1
cdr3_nt: TGTGCCAGCAGTTTGCGGGGGCTCCAAGAGACCCAGTACTTC; cdr3_aa: CASSLRGLQETQYF; v_call: TRBV28; clone_size: -; j_call: TRBJ2-5; d_call: -
cdr3_nt: TGTGCCAGCAGTTACTCGACAGGGGGCGATCAGCCCCAGCATTTT; cdr3_aa: CASSYSTGGDQPQHF; v_call: TRBV6-5; clone_size: -; j_call: TRBJ1-5; d_call: TRBD1
cdr3_nt: TGTGCCAGCAGTTACCCGGACAGGATTACGCAGTATTTT; cdr3_aa: CASSYPDRITQYF; v_call: TRBV6-6; clone_size: -; j_call: TRBJ2-3; d_call: TRBD1
cdr3_nt: TGCAGTGCTAGTCGGGACAGGGGTTCTGAAGCTTTCTTT; cdr3_aa: CSASRDRGSEAFF; v_call: TRBV20-1; clone_size: -; j_call: TRBJ1-1; d_call: TRBD1
cdr3_nt: TGTGCCAGCAGCTTGATCCCGCTCGAAAACGCTTTAGTGCCCCAGCATTTT; cdr3_aa: CASSLIPLENALVPQHF; v_call: TRBV5-5; clone_size: -; j_call: TRBJ1-5; d_call: -
cdr3_nt: TGTGCCAGCAGCCTTAGACTAGCGGGGGGTTATAGTGAGCAGTTCTTC; cdr3_aa: CASSLRLAGGYSEQFF; v_call: TRBV11-2; clone_size: -; j_call: TRBJ2-1; d_call: TRBD2
cdr3_nt: TGTGCCTGGGCAAACGCGGGGTGGACTGAAGCTTTCTTT; cdr3_aa: CAWANAGWTEAFF; v_call: TRBV30; clone_size: -; j_call: TRBJ1-1; d_call: -
cdr3_nt: TGTGCTAGCAGCTTGGCGGGAGCCCCTGGGGAGACCCAGTACTTC; cdr3_aa: CASSLAGAPGETQYF; v_call: TRBV7-7; clone_size: -; j_call: TRBJ2-5; d_call: TRBD2
cdr3_nt: TGTGCCAGCAGCTTATTAGGCGGGATGGGCACCGGGGAGCTGTTTTTT; cdr3_aa: CASSLLGGMGTGELFF; v_call: TRBV7-2; clone_size: -; j_call: TRBJ2-2; d_call: -
cdr3_nt: TGTGCCAGCAGCTTGGGTGCGGTTTTTACTGAAGCTTTCTTT; cdr3_aa: CASSLGAVFTEAFF; v_call: TRBV7-2; clone_size: -; j_call: TRBJ1-1; d_call: -